The clone carrying this T cell receptor (beta chain) was seen a handful of times. The target antigen is unknown. This entry belongs to a study of STAT5B mutations in CD4+ large granular lymphocyte leukemia. Some clones are missing from TCRdb's copy, which holds only in-frame ones; the method was immunoSEQ multiplex PCR. The sample lists 15,000 to 25,000 clones; around 85% were seen once. Overall study results and limits: Main leukemic clonotypes were patient-specific, but roughly 26% appeared at low frequency elsewhere.

Trimming left V 4 bases short and J 1 base short, with 4 bases between. Germline CDR1 is DFQATT and CDR2 is SNEGSKA (reference sequence). The CDR3 has 11 residues. This TCR was sampled from a human donor in good health. The specimen was CD4+ T cells from blood buffy coats. V is TRBV20-1 and J is TRBJ1-1, with no clear D. CDR3 in DNA: TGCAGTGCTATTAAGAACACTGAAGCTTTCTTT. Its translation is CSAIKNTEAFF.